Below are 32 T cell receptor beta chains sequenced from a single sample in a study of early T cells in non-severe SARS-CoV-2 infection. TCRdb called the 5' RACE reads again in MiXCR, with one record for every CDR3 protein. The repertoire holds more than 65,000 distinct CDR3 sequences, with about an eighth as singletons. The sample taken for sequencing was whole blood. The source of these receptors is an adult who was a healthcare worker with PCR-confirmed SARS-CoV-2 infection or an uninfected control (not recorded which).

With respect to this clonotype: A clone one base away is much larger, so this may be a read error. V usage is TRBV20-1 and J usage is TRBJ2-5; D uncertain. Germline CDR1 reads DFQATT; CDR2 reads SNEGSKA (reference sequence). The CDR3 has 14 amino acids. V lost 5 bases and J 10 bases, leaving 23 bases between the germline ends. CDR3 bases: TGCAGTGCTGCAGACTCCCTGGTTGGGGTGGACCAGTACTTC. It codes for CSAADSLVGVDQYF.

This clonotype was counted at least ten times. The chain recombines TRBV12-3 or TRBV12-4 with TRBJ2-1; D is possibly TRBD1 (6 bases). Trimming took off 7 bases at V and 5 bases at J, with 15 bases between the two ends. CDR3 length: 14 amino acids. The CDR3 nucleotides are TGTGCCAGCAAATTAGAGGGGGAACACAATGAGCAGTTCTTC. Its protein product is CASKLEGEHNEQFF.

The genes are TRBV12-3 or TRBV12-4 and TRBJ1-1, with 7 bases that match TRBD1. The junction had 13 bases not matched to a gene; V was cut back by 4 bases and J by 5 bases. This CDR3 spans 16 amino acids. Here the CDR3 reads CASSSPFRQGSTEAFF. The CDR3 DNA reads TGTGCCAGCAGTTCTCCTTTCCGACAGGGTTCTACTGAAGCTTTCTTT.

Ten or more counts support this clonotype. This chain connects TRBV5-4 to TRBJ2-1; D may match TRBD1 or TRBD2 (5 bases each). The CDR3 loop spans 16 amino acids. Trimming pared 2 bases from V and 0 bases from J, leaving 12 bases between. From germline, CDR1 is SGHNT and CDR2 YYREEE (reference sequence). As DNA, the CDR3 is TGTGCCAGCAGCTTTGGTAGGGACGTCTCCTACAATGAGCAGTTCTTC. Its protein is CASSFGRDVSYNEQFF.

This clonotype was picked up many times. The rearrangement links TRBV19 to TRBJ1-5; the D gene is possibly TRBD1 (6 bases). Germline V gene lookup returns CDR1 LNHDA and CDR2 SQIVND (reference sequence). This CDR3 is built from 13 residues. The V gene lost 3 bases and the J gene lost 6 bases, with 9 bases spanning the gap. This CDR3 is CASSISGAQPQHF. In DNA, the CDR3 is TGTGCCAGTAGTATTTCGGGGGCTCAGCCCCAGCATTTT.

This chain uses TRBV10-3 with TRBJ1-1; 7 nucleotides align to TRBD1. The CDR3 length is 17 residues. The V gene end was trimmed by 0 bases and the J gene end by 4 bases; junction bases not matched to a gene: 11. Germline V gene sequence: CDR1 ENHRY, CDR2 SYGVKD. CDR3 sequence reads: CAISESGGARVSTEAFF. The CDR3 coding sequence is TGTGCCATCAGTGAGTCAGGGGGCGCCAGAGTGAGCACTGAAGCTTTCTTT.

This clonotype occurred many times. V gene TRBV20-1 combines with J gene TRBJ1-5; no reliable D call. The CDR3 has 13 amino acids. CDR1 and CDR2 from the germline V gene are DFQATT and SNEGSKA (reference sequence). The germline V and J ends were trimmed by 1 base and 5 bases, with 9 bases remaining between them. The CDR3 here is CSARVSGDQPQHF. The CDR3 DNA reads as TGCAGTGCTAGAGTTTCCGGGGATCAGCCCCAGCATTTT.

This clonotype was counted at least ten times. CDR3 loop: CASSGTGNQPQHF. In DNA, the CDR3 is TGCGCCAGCAGTGGGACAGGTAATCAGCCCCAGCATTTT. The chain is built from TRBV10-2 and TRBJ1-5; 7 bases are shared with TRBD1. Germline lookup yields CDR1 WSHSY and CDR2 SAAADI. With V trimmed by 4 bases and J by 4 bases, 1 base remained unmatched. This CDR3 is 13 amino acids long.

This clonotype was seen ten or more times. The J gene is TRBJ1-6, the V gene TRBV12-3 or TRBV12-4; TRBD1 is a possible D gene (6 bases). V was pared by 0 bases and J by 6 bases, with 9 bases between. This CDR3 contains 15 residues. CDR3 loop: CASSLAGGLNSPLHF. The CDR3 region has the DNA TGTGCCAGCAGTTTAGCAGGGGGTCTTAATTCACCCCTCCACTTT.

Many counts were recorded for this clonotype. The gene calls are TRBV7-9 and TRBJ2-1, with 7 bases that match TRBD1. The CDR3 length is 16 residues. V lost 1 base, J lost 4 bases, and 7 bases stayed unmatched. In germline, CDR1 is SEHNR, CDR2 FQNEAQ (reference sequence). CDR3 residues: CASSLVWTGEYNEQFF. DNA of the CDR3: TGTGCCAGCAGCTTAGTGTGGACAGGAGAGTACAATGAGCAGTTCTTC. The full variable domain, in which reference TRBV7-9 and TRBJ2-1 provide the parts outside the CDR3, is DTGVSQNPRHKITKRGQNVTFRCDPISEHNRLYWYRQTLGQGPEFLTYFQNEAQLEKSRLLSDRFSAERPKGSFSTLEIQRTEQGDSAMYLCASSLVWTGEYNEQFFGPGTRLTVL.

This clonotype came up many times. The gene calls are TRBV10-1 and TRBJ2-3; perhaps D is TRBD1 or TRBD2 (5 bases each). Trimming took 9 bases from V and 2 from J, leaving 12 bases between them. Germline-derived CDR1 and CDR2 are WNHNN and SYGVQD (reference sequence). The CDR3 has 13 amino acids. The CDR3 is CARDRDVTDTQYF. DNA for the CDR3: TGCGCCAGAGACCGGGACGTCACAGATACGCAGTATTTT.

The sample holds many counts of this clonotype. The rearrangement links TRBV6-5 to TRBJ2-3; the match to TRBD1 covers 8 bases. V lost 0 bases, J lost 0 bases, and 8 bases stayed unmatched. Per germline, CDR1 MNHEY and CDR2 SVGAGI. The CDR3 is 18 residues long. In DNA form, the CDR3 reads TGTGCCAGCAGTTACTCCCCGACAGGGGCGATGAGCACAGATACGCAGTATTTT. As protein: CASSYSPTGAMSTDTQYF.

This clonotype was observed many times. The CDR3 loop is CASSYWGLGTEAFF. The CDR3 DNA is TGTGCCAGCAGTTACTGGGGGCTAGGAACTGAAGCTTTCTTT. The chain recombines TRBV6-2 or TRBV6-3 with TRBJ1-1; weak D call: TRBD1 (6 bases). CDR1 and CDR2 from the germline V gene are MNHEY and SVGEGT. The CDR3 totals 14 residues. Trimming left V 1 base short and J 5 bases short, with 11 bases between.

The sample holds many counts of this clonotype. CDR3 bases: TGCAGCGTTCGGACGACTGTTGTATCCTACGAGCAGTACTTC. This translates into CSVRTTVVSYEQYF. The chain combines TRBV29-1 with TRBJ2-7; D ambiguous. CDR3 length equals 14 residues. Germline V gene data show CDR1 as SQVTM and CDR2 as ANQGSEA. V lost 5 bases, J lost 1 base, and 15 bases lay in between.

This clonotype came up a few times. The rearrangement uses TRBV5-1 and TRBJ2-7, with D unclear. V dropped 2 bases and J dropped 7 bases, with 7 bases sitting between them. CDR3 size: 11 residues. Germline CDR1 reads SGHRS; CDR2 reads YFSETQ. The CDR3 bases are TGCGCCAGCAGCTTTGGACGAGAGCAGTACTTC. Protein sequence: CASSFGREQYF.

This chain joins TRBV15 and TRBJ2-5; TRBD1 is a possible D gene (5 bases). Looked up from germline, CDR1 is LNHNV and CDR2 is YYDKDF (reference sequence). The CDR3 runs 17 residues. The V end was cut by 4 bases, the J end by 1 base, with 19 bases between. The CDR3 coding sequence is TGTGCCACCAGCACCCGACATCTGACAGAATTCCAAGAGACCCAGTACTTC. Amino acids: CATSTRHLTEFQETQYF.

This clonotype was detected many times. The CDR3 DNA reads TGTGCCACCCATGCTGGGACAGCTCTCACCGGGGAGCTGTTTTTT. Translated, it gives CATHAGTALTGELFF. The rearrangement links TRBV7-8 to TRBJ2-2, with TRBD1 matching over 7 bases. The CDR3 covers 15 residues. Unmatched junction bases numbered 12, after V lost 10 bases and J lost 4 bases. The V gene's germline CDR1 is SGHVS and CDR2 FQNEAQ.

This clonotype was observed many times. DNA for the CDR3: TGTGCCAGCAGTTGGAGGGGCTATGGCTACACCTTC. It is translated as CASSWRGYGYTF. The chain employs TRBV6-5 and TRBJ1-2, with D maybe TRBD1 (5 bases). The germline V gene has CDR1 MNHEY and CDR2 SVGAGI. The V gene lost 4 bases and the J gene lost 4 bases, with 7 bases spanning the gap. The CDR3 totals 12 residues.

At least ten counts were recorded for this clonotype. The J gene is TRBJ2-5, the V gene TRBV11-2; perhaps D is TRBD1 or TRBD2 (5 bases each). V was pared by 6 bases and J by 7 bases, with 21 bases between. This CDR3 is built from 15 residues. Per germline, CDR1 SGHAT and CDR2 FQNNGV. The CDR3 region has the DNA TGTGCCAGCAGTCTGACCCGGGACGGAGGTGTGACCCAGTACTTC. This gives the protein CASSLTRDGGVTQYF.

This clonotype was seen repeatedly, ten times or more. The chain combines TRBV18 with TRBJ2-3; 7 positions agree with TRBD1. Trimming cost V 2 bases and J 4 bases; bases outside gene matches: 15. From germline, CDR1 is KGHSH and CDR2 LQKENI. The CDR3 has 18 residues. CDR3 residues: CASSPRDSGFKLSDTQYF. The CDR3 DNA reads TGTGCCAGCTCACCAAGGGACAGTGGATTTAAGTTGTCAGATACGCAGTATTTT.

This chain joins TRBV2 and TRBJ2-2, with 7 bases matching TRBD1. CDR1 and CDR2 from the germline V gene are SNHLY and FYNNEI. V lost 4 bases and J lost 4; bases outside the gene matches: 6. The CDR3 extends over 15 amino acids. CDR3 nucleotide sequence: TGTGCCAGCAGTGTGGACAGGACGGGCACCGGGGAGCTGTTTTTT. It translates to CASSVDRTGTGELFF.

The V gene is TRBV13, the J gene TRBJ2-3; 8 positions match TRBD1. CDR1 and CDR2 (germline): PRHDT, FYEKMQ (reference sequence). After removal of 4 bases from V and 6 bases from J, the junction contained 6 bases not matched to a gene. The CDR3 runs to 14 residues. The CDR3: CASSSRGRSDTQYF. The CDR3 region has the DNA TGTGCCAGCAGCTCCAGGGGGCGGTCGGATACGCAGTATTTT.

In this sample, this clonotype turned up many times. J is TRBJ2-2 and V is TRBV11-2, with D possibly matching TRBD2 (6 bases). Germline lookup yields CDR1 SGHAT and CDR2 FQNNGV. V shed 0 bases and J shed 6 bases, with 11 bases lying between them. The CDR3 totals 15 residues. CDR3 region: CASSLDYGSAGELFF. CDR3 in DNA: TGTGCCAGCAGCTTAGATTACGGGAGCGCCGGGGAGCTGTTTTTT.

This clonotype was counted ten times or more. The rearrangement joins TRBV9 to TRBJ2-1; D perhaps matches TRBD2 (5 bases). V was cut by 0 bases and J by 5 bases, with 9 bases left in between. Germline V CDR1 and CDR2: SGDLS, YYNGEE. This CDR3 spans 14 amino acids. DNA for the CDR3: TGTGCCAGCAGCGTAGCGGGAAGCGACAATGAGCAGTTCTTC. Translating it yields CASSVAGSDNEQFF.

In its sample, this clonotype is medium-sized. J is TRBJ1-1 and V is TRBV6-5; 12 bases map to TRBD1. V gave up 6 bases and J gave up 3 bases; unmatched junction bases: 5. CDR1 MNHEY and CDR2 SVGAGI come from the germline V gene. The CDR3 runs to 15 residues. The CDR3 protein is CASRGQGAGDTEAFF. In DNA, the CDR3 is TGTGCCAGCAGGGGACAGGGGGCCGGTGACACTGAAGCTTTCTTT.

This clonotype was counted at least ten times. The gene calls are TRBV29-1 and TRBJ1-2, with a possible D match to TRBD1 (5 bases). The CDR3 contains 13 residues. Germline V gene data show CDR1 as SQVTM and CDR2 as ANQGSEA. Deletions cut 1 base from V and 4 bases from J, with 10 bases between. The chain's CDR3 is CSVEAQVIYGYTF. CDR3 bases: TGCAGCGTTGAAGCACAGGTGATCTATGGCTACACCTTC.

Many counts were recorded for this clonotype. The V call is TRBV24-1, the J call TRBJ2-5, with D perhaps matching TRBD1 (7 bases). V dropped 3 bases and J dropped 3 bases, with 19 bases sitting between them. The CDR3 is 17 amino acids. The V gene's germline CDR1 is KGHDR and CDR2 SFDVKD. For the CDR3, the DNA is TGTGCCACCAGTGATCCCGGACAGGAGGGAAAAGAAGAGACCCAGTACTTC. Protein product: CATSDPGQEGKEETQYF.

The rearrangement joins TRBV6-2 or TRBV6-3 to TRBJ1-1; D remains unclear. The V and J ends lost 6 bases and 5 bases respectively, with 13 bases between them. The CDR3 contains 13 residues. Germline CDR1 is MNHEY and CDR2 is SVGEGT. The CDR3 is CASSLRHSTEAFF. The CDR3 region has the DNA TGTGCCAGCAGCCTCAGACATTCTACTGAAGCTTTCTTT.

The table lists this clonotype with many counts. J is TRBJ1-1 and V is TRBV3-1, with D tentatively TRBD1 (5 bases). Between the trimmed V and J ends, which lost 4 bases and 2 bases, there was a span of 14 bases. This CDR3 is 15 amino acids long. Germline V lookup: CDR1 LGHDT, CDR2 YNNKEL (reference sequence). The CDR3 reads CASSPIGQPNTEAFF. The CDR3 DNA follows: TGTGCCAGCAGCCCAATCGGACAACCAAACACTGAAGCTTTCTTT.

This clonotype was counted ten times or more. The chain carries TRBV4-1 and TRBJ1-1; no definite D call. There are 13 residues in the CDR3. Between the trimmed V and J ends, which lost 6 bases and 1 base, there was a span of 9 bases. The germline CDR1 and CDR2 sequences are MGHRA and YSYEKL. The DNA of the CDR3 is TGCGCCAGCAGTTATGACCGGAACACTGAAGCTTTCTTT. Protein product: CASSYDRNTEAFF.

This clonotype was found many times. The chain carries TRBV12-3 or TRBV12-4 and TRBJ1-5; 7 bases agree with TRBD1. CDR3 length: 14 residues. Trimming removed 4 bases from V and 9 bases from J; junction bases left unmatched: 9. The CDR3 DNA follows: TGTGCCAGCAGTTCCCACAGGGGAGATCGGCCCCAGCATTTT. Amino acids: CASSSHRGDRPQHF.

The chain combines TRBV4-2 with TRBJ2-7; tentatively, D is TRBD2 (5 bases). V was trimmed by 0 bases and J by 1 base, leaving 10 bases between them. CDR3 size: 15 residues. The germline CDR1 and CDR2 sequences are LGHNA and YNFKEQ. Here the CDR3 reads CASSQEIGGSYEQYF. CDR3 nucleotides: TGTGCCAGCAGCCAAGAGATAGGCGGGTCCTACGAGCAGTACTTC.